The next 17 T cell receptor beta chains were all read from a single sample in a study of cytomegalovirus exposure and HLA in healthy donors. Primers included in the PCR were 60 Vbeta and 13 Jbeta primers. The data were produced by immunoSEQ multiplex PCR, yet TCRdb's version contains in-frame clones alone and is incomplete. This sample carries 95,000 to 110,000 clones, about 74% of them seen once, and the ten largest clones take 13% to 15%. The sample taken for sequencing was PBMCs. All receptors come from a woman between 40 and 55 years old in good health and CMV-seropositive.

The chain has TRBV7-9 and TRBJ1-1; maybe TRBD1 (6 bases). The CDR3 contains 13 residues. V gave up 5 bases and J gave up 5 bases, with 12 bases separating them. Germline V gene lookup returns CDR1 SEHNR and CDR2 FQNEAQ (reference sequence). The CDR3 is CASSLTGFTEAFF. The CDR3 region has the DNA TGTGCCAGCAGCCTCACAGGGTTTACTGAAGCTTTCTTT.

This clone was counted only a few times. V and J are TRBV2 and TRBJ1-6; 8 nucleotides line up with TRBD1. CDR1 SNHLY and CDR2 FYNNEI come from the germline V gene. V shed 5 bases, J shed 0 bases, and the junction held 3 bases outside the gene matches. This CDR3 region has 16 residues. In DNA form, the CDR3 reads TGTGCCAGCAGTCGGGACAGGAGCTCCTATAATTCACCCCTCCACTTT. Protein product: CASSRDRSSYNSPLHF.

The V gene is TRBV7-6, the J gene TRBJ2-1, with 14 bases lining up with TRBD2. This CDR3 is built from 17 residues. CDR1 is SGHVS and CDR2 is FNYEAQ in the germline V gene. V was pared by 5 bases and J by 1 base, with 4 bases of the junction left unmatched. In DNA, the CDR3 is TGTGCCAGCAGCCTTCGACTAGCGGGGGGGTCCTACAATGAGCAGTTCTTC. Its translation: CASSLRLAGGSYNEQFF.

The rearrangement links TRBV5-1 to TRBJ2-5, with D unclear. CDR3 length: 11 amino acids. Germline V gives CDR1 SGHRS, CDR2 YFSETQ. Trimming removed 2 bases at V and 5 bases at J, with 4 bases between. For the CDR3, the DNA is TGCGCCAGCAGCTTTGGCGAGACCCAGTACTTC. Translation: CASSFGETQYF.

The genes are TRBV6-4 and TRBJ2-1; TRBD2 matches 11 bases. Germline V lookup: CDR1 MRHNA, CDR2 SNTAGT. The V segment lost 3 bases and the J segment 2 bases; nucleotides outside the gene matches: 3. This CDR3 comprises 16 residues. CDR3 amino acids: CASSELAGAPYNEQFF. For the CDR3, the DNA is TGTGCCAGCAGTGAACTAGCGGGGGCCCCCTACAATGAGCAGTTCTTC.

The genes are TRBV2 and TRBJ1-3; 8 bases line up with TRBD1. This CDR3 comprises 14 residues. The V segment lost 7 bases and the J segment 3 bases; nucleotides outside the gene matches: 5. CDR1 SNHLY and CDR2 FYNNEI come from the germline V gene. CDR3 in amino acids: CASIRDRGGNTIYF. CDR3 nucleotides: TGTGCCAGCATCCGAGACAGGGGTGGAAACACCATATATTTT.

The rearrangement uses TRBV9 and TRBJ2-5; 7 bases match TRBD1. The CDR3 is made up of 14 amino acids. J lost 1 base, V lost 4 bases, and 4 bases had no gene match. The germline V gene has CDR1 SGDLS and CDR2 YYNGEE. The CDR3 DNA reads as TGTGCCAGCAGCCAAGCAGGGGGCCAAGAGACCCAGTACTTC. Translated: CASSQAGGQETQYF.

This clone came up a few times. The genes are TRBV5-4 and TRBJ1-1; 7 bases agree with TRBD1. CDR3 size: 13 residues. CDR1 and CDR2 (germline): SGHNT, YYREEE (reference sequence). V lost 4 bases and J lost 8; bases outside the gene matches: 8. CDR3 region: CASSPGTAAEAFF. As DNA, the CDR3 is TGTGCCAGCAGCCCGGGGACAGCGGCGGAAGCTTTCTTT.

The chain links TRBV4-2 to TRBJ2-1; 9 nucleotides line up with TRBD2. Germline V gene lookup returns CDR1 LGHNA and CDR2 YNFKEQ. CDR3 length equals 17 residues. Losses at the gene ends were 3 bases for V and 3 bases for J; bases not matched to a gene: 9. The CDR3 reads CASSQGGTSIFYNEQFF. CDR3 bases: TGTGCCAGCAGCCAGGGCGGGACTAGCATTTTCTACAATGAGCAGTTCTTC.

This chain's CDR3 is CATRTVNQPQHF. The DNA for the CDR3 is TGTGCCACCCGGACAGTTAATCAGCCCCAGCATTTT. The rearrangement uses TRBV6-5 and TRBJ1-5, with D possibly TRBD1 on 6 matching bases. This CDR3 comprises 12 residues. Germline V lookup: CDR1 MNHEY, CDR2 SVGAGI. V was trimmed by 10 bases and J by 4 bases, leaving 11 bases between them.

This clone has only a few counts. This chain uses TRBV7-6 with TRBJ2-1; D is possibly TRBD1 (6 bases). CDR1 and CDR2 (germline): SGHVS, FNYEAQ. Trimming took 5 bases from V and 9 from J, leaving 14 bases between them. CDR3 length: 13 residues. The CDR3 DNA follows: TGTGCCAGCAGCGCCGCAGGGGATACTGAGCAGTTCTTC. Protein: CASSAAGDTEQFF.

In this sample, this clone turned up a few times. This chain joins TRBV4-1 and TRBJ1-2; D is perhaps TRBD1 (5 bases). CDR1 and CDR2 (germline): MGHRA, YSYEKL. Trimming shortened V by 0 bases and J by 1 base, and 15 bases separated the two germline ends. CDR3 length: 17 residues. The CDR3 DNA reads TGCGCCAGCAGCCAAGAAGTATCTGGGGCCCTTAACTATGGCTACACCTTC. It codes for CASSQEVSGALNYGYTF.

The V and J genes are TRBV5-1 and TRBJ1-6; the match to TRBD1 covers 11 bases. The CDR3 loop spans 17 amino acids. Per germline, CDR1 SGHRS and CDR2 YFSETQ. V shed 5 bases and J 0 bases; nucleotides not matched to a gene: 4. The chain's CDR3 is CASRGDRGSSYNSPLHF. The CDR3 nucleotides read TGCGCCAGCAGAGGGGACAGGGGGAGCTCCTATAATTCACCCCTCCACTTT. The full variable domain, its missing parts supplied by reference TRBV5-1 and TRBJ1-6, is KAGVTQTPRYLIKTRGQQVTLSCSPISGHRSVSWYQQTPGQGLQFLFEYFSETQRNKGNFPGRFSGRQFSNSRSEMNVSTLELGDSALYLCASRGDRGSSYNSPLHFGNGTRLTVT.

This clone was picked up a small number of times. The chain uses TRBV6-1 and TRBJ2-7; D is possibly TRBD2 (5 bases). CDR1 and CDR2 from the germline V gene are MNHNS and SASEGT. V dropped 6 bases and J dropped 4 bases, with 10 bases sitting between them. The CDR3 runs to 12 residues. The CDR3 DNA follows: TGTGCCAGCAGGGGGAGCTGGTACGAGCAGTACTTC. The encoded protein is CASRGSWYEQYF.

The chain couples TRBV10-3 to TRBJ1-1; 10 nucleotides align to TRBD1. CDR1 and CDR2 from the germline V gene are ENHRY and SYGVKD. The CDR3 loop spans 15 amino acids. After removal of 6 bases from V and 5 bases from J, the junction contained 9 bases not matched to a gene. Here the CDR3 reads CAIRKLGTGDTEAFF. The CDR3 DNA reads TGTGCCATCAGGAAGCTGGGGACAGGGGATACTGAAGCTTTCTTT.

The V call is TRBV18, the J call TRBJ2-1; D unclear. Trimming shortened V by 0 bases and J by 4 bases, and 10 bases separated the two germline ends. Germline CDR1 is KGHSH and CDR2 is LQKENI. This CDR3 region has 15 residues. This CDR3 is CASSPPSSQYNEQFF. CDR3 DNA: TGTGCCAGCTCACCACCATCCTCACAGTACAATGAGCAGTTCTTC.

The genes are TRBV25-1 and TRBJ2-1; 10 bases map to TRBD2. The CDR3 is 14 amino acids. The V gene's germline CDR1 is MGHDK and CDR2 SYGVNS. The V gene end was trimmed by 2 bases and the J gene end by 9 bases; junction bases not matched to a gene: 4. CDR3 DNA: TGTGCCAGCAGTGAAAGCGGGGGGGCCGGTGAGCAGTTCTTC. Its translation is CASSESGGAGEQFF.